The entry below gives a single T cell receptor (beta chain) sequence along with its context. This CDR3 comprises 17 residues. CDR1 and CDR2 from the germline V gene are SGHVS and FNYEAQ. Trimming removed 5 bases from V and 10 bases from J; junction bases left unmatched: 11. This entry comes from a study of blood T cell repertoires in COVID-19. Overall study context: PBMCs, B-cell-depleted T cells, or T cells provided the cDNA or gDNA that made up the material.

This table comes from immunoSEQ multiplex PCR, and its TCRdb copy is limited to in-frame clones, with some not included. The sample lists fewer than 200,000 clones; around 84% were seen once. Sequencing was carried out using peripheral blood. The clonotype comes from a woman in her fifties or sixties with COVID-19, enrolled during active disease. The chain joins TRBV7-6 to TRBJ2-1, with 16 bases that match TRBD2. The CDR3 loop is CASSTRTGTSGRGEQFF. The CDR3 DNA reads TGTGCCAGCAGCACCCGAACCGGGACTAGCGGGAGGGGAGAGCAGTTCTTC.